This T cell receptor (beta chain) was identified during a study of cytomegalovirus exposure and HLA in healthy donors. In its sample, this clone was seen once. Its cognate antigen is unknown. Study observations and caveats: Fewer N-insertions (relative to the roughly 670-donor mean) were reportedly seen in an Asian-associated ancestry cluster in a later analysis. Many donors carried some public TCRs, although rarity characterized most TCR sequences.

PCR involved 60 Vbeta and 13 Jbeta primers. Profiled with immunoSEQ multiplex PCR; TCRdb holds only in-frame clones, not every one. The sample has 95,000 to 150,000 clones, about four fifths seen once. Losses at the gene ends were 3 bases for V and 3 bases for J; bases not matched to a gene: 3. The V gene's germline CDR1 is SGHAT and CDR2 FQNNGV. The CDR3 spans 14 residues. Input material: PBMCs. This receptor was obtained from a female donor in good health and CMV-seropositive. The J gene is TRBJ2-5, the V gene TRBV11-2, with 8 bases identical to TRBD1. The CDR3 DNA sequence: TGTGCCAGCAGCTTCACAGGGGGAGAAGAGACCCAGTACTTC. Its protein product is CASSFTGGEETQYF.